The rows below give T cell receptor beta chains drawn from one sample of a study of CD8 T cells in Susac syndrome. TCRdb reanalysed the immunoSEQ multiplex PCR reads using MiXCR and keeps one entry per CDR3 protein. This table holds about 210,000 distinct CDR3 sequences, about 95% found once. Sequencing input: CD4+ T cells from PBMCs. Receptors originate from a human donor with Susac syndrome. Both conserved end residues are part of each CDR3. A D gene is named only where the DNA matches it firmly. Clone sizes are given selectively: once, few, many, or a class where the clone is expanded.

J gene: TRBJ1-3; D gene: NA; V gene: TRBV7-2; clone size: NA; CDR3 DNA: TGTGCCAGCAGCATACGGACAGCTGGAAACACCATATATTTT; CDR3 protein: CASSIRTAGNTIYF
J gene: TRBJ1-1; D gene: NA; V gene: TRBV12-3/TRBV12-4; clone size: NA; CDR3 DNA: TGTGCCAGCAGTTTTGCTCTCCCAGGGGATTCGAACACTGAAGCTTTCTTT; CDR3 protein: CASSFALPGDSNTEAFF
J gene: TRBJ2-1; D gene: TRBD2; V gene: TRBV30; clone size: once; CDR3 DNA: TGTGCCTGGACCGGACTAGCGGGCTTCCTAGGGAATGAGCAGTTCTTC; CDR3 protein: CAWTGLAGFLGNEQFF
J gene: TRBJ2-5; D gene: NA; V gene: TRBV12-3/TRBV12-4; clone size: NA; CDR3 DNA: TGTGCCAGCGGTATGGCGGCCCAAGAGACCCAGTACTTC; CDR3 protein: CASGMAAQETQYF
J gene: TRBJ1-4; D gene: NA; V gene: TRBV3-1; clone size: NA; CDR3 DNA: TGTGCCAGCAGCCAAGATCGGGACTTCTACAGAGGACTGTTTTTT; CDR3 protein: CASSQDRDFYRGLFF
J gene: TRBJ2-6; D gene: TRBD1; V gene: TRBV20-1; clone size: NA; CDR3 DNA: TGCAGTGCTAGCCAGGGGGCAACAGGGGCCAACGTCCTGACTTTC; CDR3 protein: CSASQGATGANVLTF
J gene: TRBJ1-1; D gene: NA; V gene: TRBV20-1; clone size: NA; CDR3 DNA: TGCAGTGCTCCCTCGTCCCGAGGAGCCAACACTGAAGCTTTCTTT; CDR3 protein: CSAPSSRGANTEAFF
J gene: TRBJ2-1; D gene: NA; V gene: TRBV7-2; clone size: NA; CDR3 DNA: TGTGCCACAGGGGACAATGAGCAGTTCTTC; CDR3 protein: CATGDNEQFF
J gene: TRBJ2-1; D gene: NA; V gene: TRBV3-1; clone size: NA; CDR3 DNA: TGTGCCAGCAGCCAGGACGCAAGCTCCTACAATGAGCAGTTCTTC; CDR3 protein: CASSQDASSYNEQFF
J gene: TRBJ1-2; D gene: TRBD1; V gene: TRBV5-4; clone size: NA; CDR3 DNA: TGTGCCAGCAGCTTGGACAGGGGGCCAACGGAAGGCTACACCTTC; CDR3 protein: CASSLDRGPTEGYTF
J gene: TRBJ2-7; D gene: TRBD2; V gene: TRBV10-3; clone size: NA; CDR3 DNA: TGTGCCATCAGTGAGTCTGTTAGCGGGGGCTACTCCTACGAGCAGTACTTC; CDR3 protein: CAISESVSGGYSYEQYF
J gene: TRBJ2-7; D gene: NA; V gene: TRBV2; clone size: NA; CDR3 DNA: TGTGCCAGCAGTGCGGGTCCCCCGAGCTACGAGCAGTACTTC; CDR3 protein: CASSAGPPSYEQYF
J gene: TRBJ2-7; D gene: NA; V gene: TRBV10-3; clone size: NA; CDR3 DNA: TGTGCCATCAAACCCTCTGCCACAGGTGACGAGCAGTACTTC; CDR3 protein: CAIKPSATGDEQYF
J gene: TRBJ1-2; D gene: TRBD1; V gene: TRBV29-1; clone size: NA; CDR3 DNA: TGCAGCGCGGGACAGGGGGCTAGAGTGGGCTACACCTTC; CDR3 protein: CSAGQGARVGYTF
J gene: TRBJ1-1; D gene: TRBD1; V gene: TRBV29-1; clone size: NA; CDR3 DNA: TGCAGCGTGGAAATTGGACAGGGAATCGCTGAAGCTTTCTTT; CDR3 protein: CSVEIGQGIAEAFF
J gene: TRBJ1-2; D gene: NA; V gene: TRBV12-3/TRBV12-4; clone size: NA; CDR3 DNA: TGTGCCAGCAGTTCACTGCCGGGTCGTGGCTACACCTTC; CDR3 protein: CASSSLPGRGYTF
J gene: TRBJ2-3; D gene: NA; V gene: TRBV4-3; clone size: NA; CDR3 DNA: TGCGCCAGCAGCCAAGATATGGGGTCAGATACGCAGTATTTT; CDR3 protein: CASSQDMGSDTQYF
J gene: TRBJ2-7; D gene: NA; V gene: TRBV5-1; clone size: NA; CDR3 DNA: TGCGCCAGCAGCTTGGCGGACGGTTACGAGCAGTACTTC; CDR3 protein: CASSLADGYEQYF
J gene: TRBJ2-1; D gene: NA; V gene: TRBV29-1; clone size: NA; CDR3 DNA: TGCAGCGTTGGAGGGGGAGGGACCCAGAGAGACAATGAGCAGTTCTTC; CDR3 protein: CSVGGGGTQRDNEQFF
J gene: TRBJ1-1; D gene: NA; V gene: TRBV10-3; clone size: once; CDR3 DNA: TGTGCCATCAGTGAAGCAGGGAGGGCGTACACGACTGAAGCTTTCTTT; CDR3 protein: CAISEAGRAYTTEAFF
J gene: TRBJ2-1; D gene: NA; V gene: TRBV6-2/TRBV6-3; clone size: few; CDR3 DNA: TGTGCCAGCAGTTATGACAATGAGCAGTTCTTC; CDR3 protein: CASSYDNEQFF
J gene: TRBJ2-1; D gene: NA; V gene: TRBV20-1; clone size: NA; CDR3 DNA: TGCAGTGCTAGCAACAGCTCCTACAATGAGCAGTTCTTC; CDR3 protein: CSASNSSYNEQFF
J gene: TRBJ1-6; D gene: TRBD1; V gene: TRBV7-8; clone size: few; CDR3 DNA: TGTGCCAGCAGCTGGGACAGCGGGGGTCCCCTCCACTTT; CDR3 protein: CASSWDSGGPLHF
J gene: TRBJ1-3; D gene: NA; V gene: TRBV27; clone size: NA; CDR3 DNA: TGTGCCAGCAGTGATCTTAGACAGAGCTCTGGAAACACCATATATTTT; CDR3 protein: CASSDLRQSSGNTIYF
J gene: TRBJ2-7; D gene: TRBD1; V gene: TRBV18; clone size: NA; CDR3 DNA: TGTGCCAGCTCACCCTTAGCTGGACAGGGACTCTACGAGCAGTACTTC; CDR3 protein: CASSPLAGQGLYEQYF
J gene: TRBJ1-3; D gene: NA; V gene: TRBV30; clone size: NA; CDR3 DNA: TGTGCCTCCATAGGGGTGGCCGGAAACACCATATATTTT; CDR3 protein: CASIGVAGNTIYF
J gene: TRBJ2-7; D gene: NA; V gene: TRBV7-6; clone size: NA; CDR3 DNA: TGTGCCAGCAGCGTACGACAGGATTCCTACGAGCAGTACTTC; CDR3 protein: CASSVRQDSYEQYF
J gene: TRBJ1-6; D gene: NA; V gene: TRBV12-3/TRBV12-4; clone size: NA; CDR3 DNA: TGTGCCAGCAGTTTAGATCCGCGGCCCCTCCACTTT; CDR3 protein: CASSLDPRPLHF
J gene: TRBJ2-5; D gene: NA; V gene: TRBV12-3/TRBV12-4; clone size: NA; CDR3 DNA: TGTGCCAGCAGTCGAACCCGAGAGACCCAGTACTTC; CDR3 protein: CASSRTRETQYF
J gene: TRBJ1-1; D gene: TRBD1; V gene: TRBV6-5; clone size: NA; CDR3 DNA: TGTGCCAGCAGCCTAGGGACAGGGTTTGACACTGAAGCTTTCTTT; CDR3 protein: CASSLGTGFDTEAFF
J gene: TRBJ2-1; D gene: NA; V gene: TRBV7-2; clone size: NA; CDR3 DNA: TGTGCCAGCAGCTTGACAGCAGGGCTCTCCTACAATGAGCAGTTCTTC; CDR3 protein: CASSLTAGLSYNEQFF
J gene: TRBJ2-3; D gene: TRBD2; V gene: TRBV4-3; clone size: NA; CDR3 DNA: TGCGCCAGCAGCCAATCGAGTAGGCGGGGGGCCACAGATACGCAGTATTTT; CDR3 protein: CASSQSSRRGATDTQYF
J gene: TRBJ1-6; D gene: NA; V gene: TRBV6-2/TRBV6-3; clone size: NA; CDR3 DNA: TGTGCCAGCAGCACCGGACAGTTCCGGGGGTCACCCCTCCACTTT; CDR3 protein: CASSTGQFRGSPLHF
J gene: TRBJ1-1; D gene: TRBD1; V gene: TRBV29-1; clone size: NA; CDR3 DNA: TGCAGCGTCGCACAGGGGGCAGGAACTGAAGCTTTCTTT; CDR3 protein: CSVAQGAGTEAFF
J gene: TRBJ1-1; D gene: NA; V gene: TRBV5-1; clone size: NA; CDR3 DNA: TGCGCCAGCAGCTTGGGGCAGCCAAAAGGGAGTGAAGCTTTCTTT; CDR3 protein: CASSLGQPKGSEAFF
J gene: TRBJ2-4; D gene: NA; V gene: TRBV20-1; clone size: NA; CDR3 DNA: TGCAGTGCTAGGGCAGGCGAACTAGCCAAAAACATTCAGTACTTC; CDR3 protein: CSARAGELAKNIQYF
J gene: TRBJ2-1; D gene: TRBD2; V gene: TRBV7-2; clone size: NA; CDR3 DNA: TGTGCCAGCAGCTTCGGGACTAACGGAAACAATGAGCAGTTCTTC; CDR3 protein: CASSFGTNGNNEQFF
J gene: TRBJ1-6; D gene: NA; V gene: TRBV20-1; clone size: NA; CDR3 DNA: TGCAGTGCTAGAGATGGCGCAGGGAGGTATAATTCACCCCTCCACTTT; CDR3 protein: CSARDGAGRYNSPLHF
J gene: TRBJ2-2; D gene: NA; V gene: TRBV9; clone size: NA; CDR3 DNA: TGTGCCAGCAGCGTTACAGGGACCAACACCGGGGAGCTGTTTTTT; CDR3 protein: CASSVTGTNTGELFF
J gene: TRBJ2-5; D gene: TRBD1; V gene: TRBV25-1; clone size: NA; CDR3 DNA: TGTGCCAGCAACGACAGGGTCTCAGAGACCCAGTACTTC; CDR3 protein: CASNDRVSETQYF
J gene: TRBJ1-1; D gene: NA; V gene: TRBV28; clone size: few; CDR3 DNA: TGTGCCAGCAGTTTAACAGGGAAGAACACTGAAGCTTTCTTT; CDR3 protein: CASSLTGKNTEAFF
J gene: TRBJ2-7; D gene: NA; V gene: TRBV4-3; clone size: once; CDR3 DNA: TGCGCCAGCAGCCAAGATGCGGCAGCAGAGCAGTACTTC; CDR3 protein: CASSQDAAAEQYF
J gene: TRBJ2-1; D gene: TRBD2; V gene: TRBV5-1; clone size: NA; CDR3 DNA: TGCGCCAGCATGCGCGGCGGGGGGGGAAACAATGAGCAGTTCTTC; CDR3 protein: CASMRGGGGNNEQFF
J gene: TRBJ2-6; D gene: NA; V gene: TRBV4-2; clone size: NA; CDR3 DNA: TGTGCCAGCAGCCCAGGGGACGAGGGGACCTCTGGGGCCAACGTCCTGACTTTC; CDR3 protein: CASSPGDEGTSGANVLTF
J gene: TRBJ2-7; D gene: NA; V gene: TRBV7-6; clone size: NA; CDR3 DNA: TGTGCCAGCTCCGGGGGACCCTCCTACGAGCAGTACTTC; CDR3 protein: CASSGGPSYEQYF
J gene: TRBJ2-1; D gene: NA; V gene: TRBV20-1; clone size: NA; CDR3 DNA: TGCAGTGCGAGGGGGGATTCCTACAATGAGCAGTTCTTC; CDR3 protein: CSARGDSYNEQFF
J gene: TRBJ2-1; D gene: TRBD2; V gene: TRBV7-8; clone size: once; CDR3 DNA: TGTGCCAGCAGCCCACGGGTAGCGGGCTTCTCCTACAATGAGCAGTTCTTC; CDR3 protein: CASSPRVAGFSYNEQFF
J gene: TRBJ1-6; D gene: NA; V gene: TRBV30; clone size: NA; CDR3 DNA: TGTGCCTGGAGTAGACACGAGGGGAATTCACCCCTCCACTTT; CDR3 protein: CAWSRHEGNSPLHF